Below, one TCR beta chain is given with its context. The source of the sample is a study of technical replicates of blood from several donors. TCRdb keeps only in-frame clones here, not all; method: immunoSEQ multiplex PCR. The profile shows about 85,000 clones, approximately 94% of them singletons. The CDR3 contains 13 residues. CDR1 and CDR2 (germline): SGHNT, YYREEE (reference sequence). Trimming shortened V by 4 bases and J by 7 bases, and 11 bases separated the two germline ends. The source material was T cells isolated from PBMCs. The source of this sequence is a human donor in good health. The rearrangement uses TRBV5-4 and TRBJ1-4; no clear D gene. Here the CDR3 reads CASSSGGFEKLFF. CDR3 DNA: TGTGCCAGCAGCAGCGGAGGCTTTGAAAAACTGTTTTTT. Full variable domain (remainder filled in from reference TRBV5-4 and TRBJ1-4): ETGVTQSPTHLIKTRGQQVTLRCSSQSGHNTVSWYQQALGQGPQFIFQYYREEENGRGNFPPRFSGLQFPNYSSELNVNALELDDSALYLCASSSGGFEKLFFGSGTQLSVL.